One sample yielded the 6 T cell receptor beta chains listed below, sequenced in a study of cytomegalovirus exposure and HLA in healthy donors. The PCR was carried out with 60 Vbeta primers and 13 Jbeta primers. Only in-frame clones appear in the TCRdb table, and some are missing; sequencing was by immunoSEQ multiplex PCR. The table lists approximately 110,000 clones, roughly 80% of them singletons. Input material: PBMCs. The receptors originated from a woman between 35 and 50 years old in good health and CMV-seronegative.

This clone has only a few counts. The chain is built from TRBV7-2 and TRBJ2-3; no reliable D call. Trimming pared 5 bases from V and 7 bases from J, leaving 10 bases between. The CDR3 has 12 amino acids. CDR1 is SGHTA and CDR2 is FQGNSA in the germline V gene. CDR3 residues: CASSARLNTQYF. CDR3 nucleotides: TGTGCCAGCAGCGCGCGTCTAAATACGCAGTATTTT.

V gene TRBV18 combines with J gene TRBJ1-2; 7 nucleotides line up with TRBD1. Germline CDR1 and CDR2: KGHSH and LQKENI. CDR3 length equals 14 residues. J lost 4 bases, V lost 2 bases, and 4 bases had no gene match. Written as DNA, the CDR3 is TGTGCCAGCTCACCAGCGGCAGGGGGCTATGGCTACACCTTC. Protein sequence: CASSPAAGGYGYTF.

The genes are TRBV5-1 and TRBJ2-1; 14 bases line up with TRBD2. The CDR3 consists of 15 residues. Trimming took 4 bases from V and 5 from J; bases not matched to a gene: 2. CDR1 is SGHRS and CDR2 is YFSETQ in the germline V gene. Here the CDR3 reads CASSGTSGGNNEQFF. The DNA for the CDR3 is TGCGCCAGCAGCGGGACTAGCGGGGGTAACAATGAGCAGTTCTTC.

This chain connects TRBV7-8 to TRBJ1-5; TRBD1 is a possible D gene (6 bases). V lost 1 base and J 2 bases, leaving 6 bases between the germline ends. Germline values: CDR1 SGHVS, CDR2 FQNEAQ. There are 14 residues in the CDR3. The CDR3 nucleotides read TGTGCCAGCAGCTTAGGACAGGGCAATCAGCCCCAGCATTTT. Protein: CASSLGQGNQPQHF.

V usage is TRBV2 and J usage is TRBJ2-7, with D unclear. V gave up 6 bases and J gave up 7 bases, with 10 bases separating them. Germline V gene data show CDR1 as SNHLY and CDR2 as FYNNEI. The CDR3 runs 11 residues. The CDR3 loop reads CASSPPREQYF. The CDR3 DNA sequence: TGTGCCAGCAGCCCACCGAGGGAGCAGTACTTC.

The gene calls are TRBV20-1 and TRBJ2-1, with a tentative D call TRBD2 (5 bases). Germline values: CDR1 DFQATT, CDR2 SNEGSKA (reference sequence). The CDR3 totals 11 residues. The CDR3 region is CSALGGNEQFF. The CDR3 region has the DNA TGCAGCGCGCTAGGCGGGAATGAGCAGTTCTTC.